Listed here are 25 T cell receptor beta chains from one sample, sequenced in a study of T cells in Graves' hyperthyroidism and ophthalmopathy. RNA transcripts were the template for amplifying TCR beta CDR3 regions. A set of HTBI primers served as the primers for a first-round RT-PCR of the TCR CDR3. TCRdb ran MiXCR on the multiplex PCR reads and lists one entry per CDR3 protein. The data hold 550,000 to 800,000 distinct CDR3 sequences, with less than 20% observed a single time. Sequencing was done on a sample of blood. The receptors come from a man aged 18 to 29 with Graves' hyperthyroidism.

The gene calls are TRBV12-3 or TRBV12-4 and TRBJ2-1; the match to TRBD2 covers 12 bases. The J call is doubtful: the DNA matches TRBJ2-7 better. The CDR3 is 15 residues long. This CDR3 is CASSRLAGVSNEQYF. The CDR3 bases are TGTGCCAGCAGCCGACTAGCGGGAGTGAGCAATGAGCAGTACTTC.

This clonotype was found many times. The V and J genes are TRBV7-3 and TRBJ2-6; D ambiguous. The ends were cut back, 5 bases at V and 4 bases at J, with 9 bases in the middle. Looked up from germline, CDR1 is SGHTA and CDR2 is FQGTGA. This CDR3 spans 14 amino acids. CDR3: CASSTKGGANVLTF. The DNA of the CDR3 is TGTGCCAGCAGCACCAAAGGGGGGGCCAACGTCCTGACTTTC. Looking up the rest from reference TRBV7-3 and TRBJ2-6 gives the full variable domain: GAGVSQTPSNKVTEKGKYVELRCDPISGHTALYWYRQSLGQGPEFLIYFQGTGAADDSGLPNDRFFAVRPEGSVSTLKIQRTERGDSAVYLCASSTKGGANVLTFGAGSRLTVL.

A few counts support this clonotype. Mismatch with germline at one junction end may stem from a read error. Here the CDR3 reads CASSPPRGANAEAFF. The CDR3 DNA follows: TGTGCCAGCAGTCCCCCAAGGGGCGCGAACGCTGAAGCTTTCTTT. The chain has TRBV27 and TRBJ1-1; TRBD1 might be the D (5 bases). Germline CDR1 MNHEY, CDR2 SMNVEV (reference sequence). The CDR3 loop spans 15 amino acids.

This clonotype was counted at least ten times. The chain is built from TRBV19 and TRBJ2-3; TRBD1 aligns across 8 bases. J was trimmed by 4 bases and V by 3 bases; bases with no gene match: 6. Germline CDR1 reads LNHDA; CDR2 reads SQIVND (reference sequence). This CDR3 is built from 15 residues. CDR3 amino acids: CASSIGGTGADTQYF. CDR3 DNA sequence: TGTGCCAGTAGTATCGGCGGGACAGGAGCAGATACGCAGTATTTT.

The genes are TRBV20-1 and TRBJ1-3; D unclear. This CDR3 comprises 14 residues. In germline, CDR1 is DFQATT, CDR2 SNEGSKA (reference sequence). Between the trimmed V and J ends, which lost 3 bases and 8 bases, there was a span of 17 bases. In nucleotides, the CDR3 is TGCAGTGCTAGCCCCTTGACGAGGAGGGACACCATATATTTT. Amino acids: CSASPLTRRDTIYF.

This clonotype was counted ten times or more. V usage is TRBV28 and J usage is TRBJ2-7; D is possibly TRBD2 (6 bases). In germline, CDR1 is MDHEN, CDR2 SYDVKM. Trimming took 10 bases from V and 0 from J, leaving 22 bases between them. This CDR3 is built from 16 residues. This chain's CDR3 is CATEQGGEGGSYEQYF. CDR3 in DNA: TGTGCCACCGAGCAGGGAGGCGAAGGAGGCTCCTACGAGCAGTACTTC.

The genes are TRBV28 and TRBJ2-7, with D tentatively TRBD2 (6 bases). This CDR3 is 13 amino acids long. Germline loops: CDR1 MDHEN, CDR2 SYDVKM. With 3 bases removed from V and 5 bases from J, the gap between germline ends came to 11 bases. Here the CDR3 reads CASSFGSRDEQYF. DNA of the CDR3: TGTGCCAGCAGTTTCGGGAGTCGCGACGAGCAGTACTTC.

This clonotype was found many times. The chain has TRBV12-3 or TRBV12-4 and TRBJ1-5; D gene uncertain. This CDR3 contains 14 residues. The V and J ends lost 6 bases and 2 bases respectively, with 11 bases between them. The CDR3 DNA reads TGTGCCAGCAGCCAACGTGGGGGCAATCAGCCCCAGCATTTT. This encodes CASSQRGGNQPQHF.

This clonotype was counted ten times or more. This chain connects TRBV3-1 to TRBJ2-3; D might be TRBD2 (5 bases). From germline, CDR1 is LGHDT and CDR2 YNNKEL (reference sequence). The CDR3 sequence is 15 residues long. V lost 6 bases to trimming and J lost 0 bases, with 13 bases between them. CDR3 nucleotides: TGTGCCAGCAGGCCGACTATTACTAGCACAGATACGCAGTATTTT. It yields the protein CASRPTITSTDTQYF.

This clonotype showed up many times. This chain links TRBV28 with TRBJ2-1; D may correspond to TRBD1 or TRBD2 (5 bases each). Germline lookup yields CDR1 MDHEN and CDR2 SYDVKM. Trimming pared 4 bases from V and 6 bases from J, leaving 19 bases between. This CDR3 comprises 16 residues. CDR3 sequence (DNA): TGTGCCAGCAGTTCCTGGGACCTAGGGGTTTTCAATGAGCAGTTCTTC. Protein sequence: CASSSWDLGVFNEQFF.

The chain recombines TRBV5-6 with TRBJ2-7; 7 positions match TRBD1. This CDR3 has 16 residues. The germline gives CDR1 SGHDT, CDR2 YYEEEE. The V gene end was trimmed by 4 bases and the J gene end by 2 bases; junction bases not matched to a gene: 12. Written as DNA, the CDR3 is TGTGCCAGCAGCCCCAGAACCGGGACAGCTACCTACGAGCAGTACTTC. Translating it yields CASSPRTGTATYEQYF.

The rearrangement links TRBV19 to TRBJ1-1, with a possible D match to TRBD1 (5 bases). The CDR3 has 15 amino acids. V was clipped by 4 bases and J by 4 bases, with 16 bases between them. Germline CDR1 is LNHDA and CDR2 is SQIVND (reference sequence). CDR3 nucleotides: TGTGCCAGTAGTACCCCCGGGGTAGGGACCACTGAAGCTTTCTTT. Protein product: CASSTPGVGTTEAFF. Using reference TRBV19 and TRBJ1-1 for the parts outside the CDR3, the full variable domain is DGGITQSPKYLFRKEGQNVTLSCEQNLNHDAMYWYRQDPGQGLRLIYYSQIVNDFQKGDIAEGYSVSREKKESFPLTVTSAQKNPTAFYLCASSTPGVGTTEAFFGQGTRLTVV.

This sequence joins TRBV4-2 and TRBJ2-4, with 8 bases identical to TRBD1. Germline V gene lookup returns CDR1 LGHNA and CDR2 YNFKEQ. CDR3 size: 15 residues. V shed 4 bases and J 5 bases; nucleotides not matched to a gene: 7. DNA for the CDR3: TGTGCCAGCAGCCGAGACAGGGGATTTGAAAACATTCAGTACTTC. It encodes CASSRDRGFENIQYF.

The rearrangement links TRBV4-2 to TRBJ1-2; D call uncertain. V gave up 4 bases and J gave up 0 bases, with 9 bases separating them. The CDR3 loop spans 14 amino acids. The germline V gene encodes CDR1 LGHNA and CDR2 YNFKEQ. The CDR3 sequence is CASSRTRTNYGYTF. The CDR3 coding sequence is TGTGCCAGCAGCCGTACGAGGACTAACTATGGCTACACCTTC.

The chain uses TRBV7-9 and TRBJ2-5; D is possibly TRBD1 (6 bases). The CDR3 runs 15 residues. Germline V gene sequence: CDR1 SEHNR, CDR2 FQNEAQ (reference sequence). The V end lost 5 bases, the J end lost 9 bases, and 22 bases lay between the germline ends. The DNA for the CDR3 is TGTGCCAGCAGCCAGAGGTTCAGGGGCCATGAGGCCCAGTACTTC. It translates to CASSQRFRGHEAQYF. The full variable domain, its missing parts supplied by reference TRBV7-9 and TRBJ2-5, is DTGVSQNPRHKITKRGQNVTFRCDPISEHNRLYWYRQTLGQGPEFLTYFQNEAQLEKSRLLSDRFSAERPKGSFSTLEIQRTEQGDSAMYLCASSQRFRGHEAQYFGPGTRLLVL.

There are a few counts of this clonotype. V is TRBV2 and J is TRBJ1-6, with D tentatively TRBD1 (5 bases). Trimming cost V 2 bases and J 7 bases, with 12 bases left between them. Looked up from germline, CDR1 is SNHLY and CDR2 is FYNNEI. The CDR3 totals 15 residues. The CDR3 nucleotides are TGTGCCAGCAGTGAATATCCAGGGCACAATTCACCCCTCCACTTT. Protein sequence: CASSEYPGHNSPLHF.

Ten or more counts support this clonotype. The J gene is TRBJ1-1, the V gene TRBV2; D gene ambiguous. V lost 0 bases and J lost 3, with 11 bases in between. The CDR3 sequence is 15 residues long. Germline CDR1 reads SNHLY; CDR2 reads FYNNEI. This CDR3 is CASSEARPGDTEAFF. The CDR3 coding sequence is TGTGCCAGCAGTGAAGCGCGGCCTGGGGACACTGAAGCTTTCTTT.

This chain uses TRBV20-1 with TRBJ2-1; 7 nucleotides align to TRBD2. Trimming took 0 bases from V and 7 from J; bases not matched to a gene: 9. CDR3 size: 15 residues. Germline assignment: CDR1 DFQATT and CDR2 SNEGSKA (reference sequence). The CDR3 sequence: CSARDLGGSPNEQFF. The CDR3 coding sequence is TGCAGTGCTAGAGATCTCGGCGGGAGCCCGAATGAGCAGTTCTTC.

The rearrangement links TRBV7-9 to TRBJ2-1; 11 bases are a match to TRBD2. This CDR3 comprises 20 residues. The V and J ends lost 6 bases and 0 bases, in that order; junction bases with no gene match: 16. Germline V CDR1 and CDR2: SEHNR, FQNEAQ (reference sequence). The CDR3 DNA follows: TGTGCCAGCAGGCTAGCGAATTCCGGGACTAGCGGAGACTCCTACAATGAGCAGTTCTTC. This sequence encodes CASRLANSGTSGDSYNEQFF.

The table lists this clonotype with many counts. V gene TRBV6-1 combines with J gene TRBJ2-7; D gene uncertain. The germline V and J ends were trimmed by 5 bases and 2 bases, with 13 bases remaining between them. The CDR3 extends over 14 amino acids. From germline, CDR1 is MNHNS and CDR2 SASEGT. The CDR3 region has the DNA TGTGCCAGCAGTTCTCCGGACGGAGCCTACGAGCAGTACTTC. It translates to CASSSPDGAYEQYF.

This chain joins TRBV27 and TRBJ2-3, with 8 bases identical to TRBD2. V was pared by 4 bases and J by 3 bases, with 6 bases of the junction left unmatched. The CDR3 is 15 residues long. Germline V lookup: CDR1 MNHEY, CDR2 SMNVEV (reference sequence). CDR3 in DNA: TGTGCCAGCAGTTCCGCCCGGGGGGGGACAGATACGCAGTATTTT. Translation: CASSSARGGTDTQYF.

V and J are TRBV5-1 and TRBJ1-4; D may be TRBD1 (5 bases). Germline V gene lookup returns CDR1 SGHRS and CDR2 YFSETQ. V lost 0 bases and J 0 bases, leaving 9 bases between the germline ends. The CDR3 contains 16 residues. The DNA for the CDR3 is TGCGCCAGCAGCTTGGCAGGGAGAGCAACTAATGAAAAACTGTTTTTT. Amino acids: CASSLAGRATNEKLFF.

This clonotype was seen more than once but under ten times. The CDR3 DNA sequence: TGCGCCAGCAGCCGGTTAATGGGGGCTGAAGCTTTCTTT. It yields the protein CASSRLMGAEAFF. The chain carries TRBV4-1 and TRBJ1-1; D is perhaps TRBD1 (5 bases). Trimming stripped 4 bases from V and 6 bases from J, with 12 bases between. The CDR3 contains 13 residues. Germline V gene lookup returns CDR1 MGHRA and CDR2 YSYEKL.

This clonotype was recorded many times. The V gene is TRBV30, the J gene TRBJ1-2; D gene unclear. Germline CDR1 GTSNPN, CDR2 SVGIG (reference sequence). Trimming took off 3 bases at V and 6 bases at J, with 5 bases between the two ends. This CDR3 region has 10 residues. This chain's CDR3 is CAWRGNGYTF. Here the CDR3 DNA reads TGTGCCTGGAGGGGTAATGGCTACACCTTC. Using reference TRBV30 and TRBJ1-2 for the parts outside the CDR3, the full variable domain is SQTIHQWPATLVQPVGSPLSLECTVEGTSNPNLYWYRQAAGRGLQLLFYSVGIGQISSEVPQNLSASRPQDRQFILSSKKLLLSDSGFYLCAWRGNGYTFGSGTRLTVV.

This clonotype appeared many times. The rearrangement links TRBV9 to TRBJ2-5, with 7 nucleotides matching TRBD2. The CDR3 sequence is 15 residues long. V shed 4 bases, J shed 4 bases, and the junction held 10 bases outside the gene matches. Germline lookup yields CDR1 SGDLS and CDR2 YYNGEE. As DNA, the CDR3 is TGTGCCAGCAGCCCGCCGGGAGGATCAGCAGAGACCCAGTACTTC. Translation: CASSPPGGSAETQYF.